This TCR beta chain was observed in a study of blood T cell repertoires in COVID-19. Study in general: Acute and convalescent COVID-19 specimens originated in the United States, Italy and Spain.

Method: immunoSEQ multiplex PCR; TCRdb's copy keeps in-frame clones and lacks some. Of about 330,000 clones listed, roughly 85% are singletons. The CDR3 totals 14 residues. Germline lookup yields CDR1 SEHNR and CDR2 FQNEAQ (reference sequence). V shed 2 bases and J shed 3 bases, with 10 bases lying between them. This receptor was identified in a human donor in a cohort sampled during active COVID-19. Input material: peripheral blood. The V and J genes are TRBV7-9 and TRBJ1-1; D is possibly TRBD1 (6 bases). The chain's CDR3 is CASSLQGSDTEAFF. The CDR3, as DNA: TGTGCCAGCAGCTTACAGGGGTCGGACACTGAAGCTTTCTTT.